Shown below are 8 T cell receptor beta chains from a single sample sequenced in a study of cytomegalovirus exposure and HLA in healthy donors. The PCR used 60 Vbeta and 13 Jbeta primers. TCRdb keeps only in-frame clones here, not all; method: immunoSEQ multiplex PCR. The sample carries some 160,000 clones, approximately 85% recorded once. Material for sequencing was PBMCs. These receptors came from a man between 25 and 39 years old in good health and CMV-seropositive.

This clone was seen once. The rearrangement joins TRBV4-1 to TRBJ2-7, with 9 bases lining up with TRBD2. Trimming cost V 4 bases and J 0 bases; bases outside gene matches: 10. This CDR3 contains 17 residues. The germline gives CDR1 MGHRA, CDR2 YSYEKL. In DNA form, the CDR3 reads TGCGCCAGCAGCCCTGGGGCTAGCGGGGTGACCTCCTACGAGCAGTACTTC. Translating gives CASSPGASGVTSYEQYF.

The CDR3 DNA reads TGTGCCAGCAGTGCAAGCGGGAGTACGGTCGGGGAGCTGTTTTTT. Translated, it gives CASSASGSTVGELFF. V gene TRBV2 combines with J gene TRBJ2-2; 8 bases are shared with TRBD2. CDR1 and CDR2 (germline): SNHLY, FYNNEI. V lost 4 bases, J lost 7 bases, and 8 bases stayed unmatched. The CDR3 has 15 residues.

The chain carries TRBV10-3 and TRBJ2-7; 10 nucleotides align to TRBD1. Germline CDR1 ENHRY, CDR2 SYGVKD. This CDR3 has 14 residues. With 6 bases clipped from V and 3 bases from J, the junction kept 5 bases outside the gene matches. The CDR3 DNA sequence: TGTGCCATCAGGTCCGGGACAGGGGACTACGAGCAGTACTTC. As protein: CAIRSGTGDYEQYF.

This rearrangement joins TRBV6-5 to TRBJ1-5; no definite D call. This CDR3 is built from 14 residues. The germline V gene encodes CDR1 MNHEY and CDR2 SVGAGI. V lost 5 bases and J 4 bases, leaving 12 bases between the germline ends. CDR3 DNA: TGTGCCAGCAGTCCTAGGAGGGAAAATCAGCCCCAGCATTTT. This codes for CASSPRRENQPQHF.

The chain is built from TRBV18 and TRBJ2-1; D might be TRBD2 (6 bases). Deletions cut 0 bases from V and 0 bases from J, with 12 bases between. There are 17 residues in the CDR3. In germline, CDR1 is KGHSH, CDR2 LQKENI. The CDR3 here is CASSPPSGTLSYNEQFF. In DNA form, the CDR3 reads TGTGCCAGCTCACCACCTAGCGGAACCCTCTCCTACAATGAGCAGTTCTTC.

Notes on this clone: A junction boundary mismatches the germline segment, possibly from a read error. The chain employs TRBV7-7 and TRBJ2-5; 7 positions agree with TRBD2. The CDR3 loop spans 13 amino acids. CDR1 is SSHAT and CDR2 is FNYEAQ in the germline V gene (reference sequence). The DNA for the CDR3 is TGTGCTAGCAGCTTAAATAGCGGGGAGACCCAGTACTTC. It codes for CASSLNSGETQYF.

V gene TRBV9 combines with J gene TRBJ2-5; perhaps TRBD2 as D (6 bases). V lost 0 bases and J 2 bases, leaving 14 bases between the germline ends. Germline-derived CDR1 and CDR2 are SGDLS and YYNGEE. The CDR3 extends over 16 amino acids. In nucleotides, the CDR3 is TGTGCCAGCAGCGTAGCCCGGACTACCTCTCAAGAGACCCAGTACTTC. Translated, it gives CASSVARTTSQETQYF. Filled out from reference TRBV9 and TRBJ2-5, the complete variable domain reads DSGVTQTPKHLITATGQRVTLRCSPRSGDLSVYWYQQSLDQGLQFLIQYYNGEERAKGNILERFSAQQFPDLHSELNLSSLELGDSALYFCASSVARTTSQETQYFGPGTRLLVL.

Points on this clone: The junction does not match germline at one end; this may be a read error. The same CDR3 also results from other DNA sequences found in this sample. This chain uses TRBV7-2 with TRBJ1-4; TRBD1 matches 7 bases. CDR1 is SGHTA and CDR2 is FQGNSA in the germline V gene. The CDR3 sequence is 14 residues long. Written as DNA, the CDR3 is TGTGCTAGCAGCTCGACAGGGTATAATGAAAAACTGTTTTTT. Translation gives CASSSTGYNEKLFF.